This TCR beta chain was observed in a study of blood T cell repertoires in COVID-19. Study information: Spain, Italy and the United States supplied samples that represented acute and convalescent COVID-19.

The authors' processing: Amplifying reference gene primers gave estimates of nucleated cell counts. Assay: immunoSEQ multiplex PCR; the TCRdb copy retains only in-frame clones and omits some. V and J calls and clone size are those listed in that table; D and trimming were worked out from the DNA. Found here are about 200,000 clones, about 84% of them singletons; the top ten hold 4.5% to 7%. Trimming removed 5 bases from V and 4 bases from J, with 4 bases in between. The CDR3 consists of 11 residues. CDR1 and CDR2 (germline): SGHRS, YFSETQ. The V call is TRBV5-1, the J call TRBJ2-1; D is unresolved. The receptor was derived from a man between 40 and 49 years old with acute COVID-19. Sequences were obtained from PBMCs or T cells enriched from blood (not recorded which). The CDR3 is CASSNYNEQFF. CDR3 nucleotides: TGCGCCAGCAGTAATTACAATGAGCAGTTCTTC.